Listed below are T cell receptor beta chains from one sample, sequenced in a study of T cell responses to AZD1222 COVID-19 vaccine. Clones were read by immunoSEQ multiplex PCR, and TCRdb kept only the in-frame ones, dropping some. The table lists approximately 71,000 clones, 60% to 85% of them singletons, with around 10% in the top ten. The sample consisted of peripheral blood, taken on day 0 of AZD1222 vaccination. Source of these receptors: an adult in good health. CDR3s include the opening cysteine and the closing phenylalanine or tryptophan. D genes are given only for firm matches. Size values are once, few and many counts, or a class for expanded clones, and some rows have none.

CASSWAAGLSTDTQYF,TGTGCCAGCAGCTGGGCAGCGGGACTAAGCACAGATACGCAGTATTTT,.,TRBJ2-3,16,TRBV3-1/TRBV3-2,TRBD2
CASISGRQTQYF,TGTGCTAGTATATCTGGCCGTCAGACCCAGTACTTC,few,TRBJ2-5,12,TRBV12-5,.
CASSRGLAGATGELFF,TGTGCCAGCTCACGTGGACTAGCGGGGGCAACCGGGGAGCTGTTTTTT,.,TRBJ2-2,16,TRBV18,TRBD2
CASNRIAGNSYEQYF,TGTGCCAGCAATAGAATAGCGGGCAACTCCTACGAGCAGTACTTC,.,TRBJ2-7,15,TRBV6-6,TRBD2
CASSQEYRSVGSPLHF,TGCGCCAGCAGCCAAGAATACAGATCGGTGGGTTCACCCCTCCACTTT,.,TRBJ1-6,16,TRBV4-3,.
CASSPPDLQETQYF,TGTGCCAGCTCACCACCAGACCTGCAAGAGACCCAGTACTTC,.,TRBJ2-5,14,TRBV18,.
CASSQPQGPRNIQYF,TGCGCCAGCAGTCAACCACAGGGGCCGCGTAACATTCAGTACTTC,.,TRBJ2-4,15,TRBV23-1,TRBD1
CASSLGDRNTDTQYF,TGCGCCAGCAGCTTGGGGGACAGAAACACAGATACGCAGTATTTT,.,TRBJ2-3,15,TRBV5-1,TRBD1
CASPPGPSTDTQYF,TGTGCCAGCCCTCCGGGACCGAGCACAGATACGCAGTATTTT,.,TRBJ2-3,14,TRBV18,.
CASSIAQGNNEQFF,TGTGCCAGTAGTATAGCACAGGGGAACAATGAGCAGTTCTTC,.,TRBJ2-1,14,TRBV19,TRBD1
CASSLEQLLNTEAFF,TGTGCCAGCAGCTTAGAACAGCTATTGAACACTGAAGCTTTCTTT,.,TRBJ1-1,15,TRBV11-2,.
CASSGGRAYEQYF,TGTGCCAGCAGCGGGGGCAGGGCCTACGAGCAGTACTTC,.,TRBJ2-7,13,TRBV12-3/TRBV12-4,.
CASSMGQGGTEAFF,TGTGCCAGCAGTATGGGACAGGGTGGGACTGAAGCTTTCTTT,.,TRBJ1-1,14,TRBV6-5,TRBD1
CASSPNEGGGTSYQETQYF,TGTGCCAGCAGCCCCAATGAGGGCGGGGGGACGTCGTACCAAGAGACCCAGTACTTC,.,TRBJ2-5,19,TRBV3-1/TRBV3-2,TRBD2
CASSGITGLVSTGELFF,TGTGCCAGCAGCGGGATCACGGGACTAGTCAGCACCGGGGAGCTGTTTTTT,.,TRBJ2-2,17,TRBV7-9,TRBD2
CASSCPGGGSDTQYF,TGTGCCAGCAGCTGCCCAGGCGGGGGGTCAGATACGCAGTATTTT,.,TRBJ2-3,15,TRBV12-1,.
CASTNRDRGNEQYF,TGTGCCAGCACCAACCGGGACAGGGGCAACGAGCAGTACTTC,.,TRBJ2-7,14,TRBV6-5,TRBD1
CASSEYDRDYGYTF,TGTGCCAGCAGTGAATATGACAGGGACTATGGCTACACCTTC,.,TRBJ1-2,14,TRBV25-1,TRBD1
CASSPGTVGVDIQYF,TGTGCCAGCTCACCCGGGACAGTTGGGGTGGACATTCAGTACTTC,.,TRBJ2-4,15,TRBV18,TRBD1
CASCSGGITEAFF,TGTGCCAGCTGCTCAGGAGGGATCACTGAAGCTTTCTTT,.,TRBJ1-1,13,TRBV6-5,.
CASSQSGLRGKLFF,TGCGCCAGCAGTCAATCGGGGTTAAGGGGAAAACTGTTTTTT,.,TRBJ1-4,14,TRBV23-1,.
CASRQGGTDTQYF,TGTGCCAGCAGACAGGGAGGGACAGATACGCAGTATTTT,.,TRBJ2-3,13,TRBV6-6,.
CASSPQGLAGNTDTQYF,TGTGCCAGCTCACCCCAGGGACTAGCGGGGAACACAGATACGCAGTATTTT,.,TRBJ2-3,17,TRBV18,TRBD2
CASSQSGGAVGELFF,TGCGCCAGCAGCCAGAGCGGGGGGGCAGTCGGGGAGCTGTTTTTT,.,TRBJ2-2,15,TRBV4-3,TRBD2
CASDGLAGGPTDTQYF,TGCGCCAGCGATGGACTAGCGGGGGGGCCAACAGATACGCAGTATTTT,.,TRBJ2-3,16,TRBV10-2,TRBD2
CASSPSGIEGYTF,TGTGCCAGCAGTCCCTCCGGGATTGAAGGCTACACCTTC,.,TRBJ1-2,13,TRBV27,.
CASRKGQVNYGYTF,TGTGCCAGCAGGAAGGGACAGGTTAACTATGGCTACACCTTC,.,TRBJ1-2,14,TRBV7-2,TRBD1
CAISGTSGGSYEQYF,TGTGCCATCAGTGGGACTAGCGGGGGCTCCTACGAGCAGTACTTC,.,TRBJ2-7,15,TRBV10-3,TRBD2
CASSPGRSNQPQHF,TGTGCCAGCAGCCCTGGTAGGAGCAATCAGCCCCAGCATTTT,once,TRBJ1-5,14,TRBV7-9,.
CASSYFGPASPYEQYF,.,.,TRBJ2-7,16,TRBV7-8,.
CASSSIPLTGPNTEAFF,TGCGCCAGCAGCTCAATCCCCCTGACAGGGCCGAACACTGAAGCTTTCTTT,once,TRBJ1-1,17,TRBV5-1,TRBD1
CASSNPRAVDTQYF,TGCGCCAGCAGCAACCCCAGGGCCGTAGATACGCAGTATTTT,once,TRBJ2-3,14,TRBV4-1,.